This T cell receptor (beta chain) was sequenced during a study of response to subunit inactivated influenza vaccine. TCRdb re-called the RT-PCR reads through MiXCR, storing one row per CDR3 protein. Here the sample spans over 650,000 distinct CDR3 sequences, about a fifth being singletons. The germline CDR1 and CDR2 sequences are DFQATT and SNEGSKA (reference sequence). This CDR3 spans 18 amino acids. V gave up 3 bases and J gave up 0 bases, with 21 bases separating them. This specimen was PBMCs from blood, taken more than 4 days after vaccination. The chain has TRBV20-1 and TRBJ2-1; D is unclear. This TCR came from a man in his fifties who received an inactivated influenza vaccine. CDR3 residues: CSARVPKYGGSSYNEQFF. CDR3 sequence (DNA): TGCAGTGCTAGGGTCCCTAAATACGGCGGAAGCTCCTACAATGAGCAGTTCTTC.